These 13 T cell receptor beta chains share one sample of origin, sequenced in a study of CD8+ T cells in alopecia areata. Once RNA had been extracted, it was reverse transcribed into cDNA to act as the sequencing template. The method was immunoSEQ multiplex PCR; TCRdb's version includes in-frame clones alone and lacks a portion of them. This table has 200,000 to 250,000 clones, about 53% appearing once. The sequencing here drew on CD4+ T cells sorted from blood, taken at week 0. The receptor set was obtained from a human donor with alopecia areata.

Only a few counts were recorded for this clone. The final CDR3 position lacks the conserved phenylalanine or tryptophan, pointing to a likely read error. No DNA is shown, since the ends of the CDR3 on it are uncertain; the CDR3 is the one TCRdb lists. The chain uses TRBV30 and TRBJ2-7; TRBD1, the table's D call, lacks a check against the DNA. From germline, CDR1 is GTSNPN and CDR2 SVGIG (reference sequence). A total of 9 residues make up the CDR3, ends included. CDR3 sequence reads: CAWNGQGLH.

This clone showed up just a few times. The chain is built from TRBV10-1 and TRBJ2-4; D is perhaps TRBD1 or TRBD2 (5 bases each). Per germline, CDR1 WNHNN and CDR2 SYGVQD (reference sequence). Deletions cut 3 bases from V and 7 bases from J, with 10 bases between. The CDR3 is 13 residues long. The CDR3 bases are TGCGCCAGCAGTGATGGGGGACGCAACATTCAGTACTTC. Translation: CASSDGGRNIQYF.

The DNA for the CDR3 is TGCGCCAGCAGCCAACAGCTCGGCTATGGCTACACCTTC. Translation gives CASSQQLGYGYTF. The chain recombines TRBV4-1 with TRBJ1-2; D remains unclear. The V end was cut by 2 bases, the J end by 4 bases, with 8 bases between. The CDR3 sequence is 13 residues long. Germline loops: CDR1 MGHRA, CDR2 YSYEKL.

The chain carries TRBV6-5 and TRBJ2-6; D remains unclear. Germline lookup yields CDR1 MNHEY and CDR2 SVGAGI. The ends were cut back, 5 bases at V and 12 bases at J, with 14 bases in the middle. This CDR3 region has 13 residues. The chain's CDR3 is CASSPIRSTVLTF. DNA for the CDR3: TGTGCCAGCAGTCCCATACGGTCCACCGTCCTGACTTTC.

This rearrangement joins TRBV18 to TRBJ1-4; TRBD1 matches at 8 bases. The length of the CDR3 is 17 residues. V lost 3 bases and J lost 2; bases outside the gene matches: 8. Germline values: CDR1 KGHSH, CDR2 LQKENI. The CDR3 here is CASSPPGRGRTNEKLFF. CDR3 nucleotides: TGTGCCAGCTCACCCCCGGGCAGGGGGCGGACTAATGAAAAACTGTTTTTT.

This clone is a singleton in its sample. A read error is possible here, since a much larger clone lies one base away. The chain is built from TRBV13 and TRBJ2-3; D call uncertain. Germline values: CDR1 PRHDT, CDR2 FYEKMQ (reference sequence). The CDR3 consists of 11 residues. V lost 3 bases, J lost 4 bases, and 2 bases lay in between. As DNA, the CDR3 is TGTGCCAGCAGCTTGTCAGATACGCAGTATTTT. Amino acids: CASSLSDTQYF. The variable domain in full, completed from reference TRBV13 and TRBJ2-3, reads AAGVIQSPRHLIKEKRETATLKCYPIPRHDTVYWYQQGPGQDPQFLISFYEKMQSDKGSIPDRFSAQQFSDYHSELNMSSLELGDSALYFCASSLSDTQYFGPGTRLTVL.

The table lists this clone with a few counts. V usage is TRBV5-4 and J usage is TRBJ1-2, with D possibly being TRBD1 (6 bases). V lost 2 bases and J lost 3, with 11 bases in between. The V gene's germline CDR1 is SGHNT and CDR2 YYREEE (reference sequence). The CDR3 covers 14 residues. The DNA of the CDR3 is TGTGCCAGCAGCTTCTTTTCAGGGGACTATGGCTACACCTTC. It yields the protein CASSFFSGDYGYTF. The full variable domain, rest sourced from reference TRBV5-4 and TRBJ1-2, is ETGVTQSPTHLIKTRGQQVTLRCSSQSGHNTVSWYQQALGQGPQFIFQYYREEENGRGNFPPRFSGLQFPNYSSELNVNALELDDSALYLCASSFFSGDYGYTFGSGTRLTVV.

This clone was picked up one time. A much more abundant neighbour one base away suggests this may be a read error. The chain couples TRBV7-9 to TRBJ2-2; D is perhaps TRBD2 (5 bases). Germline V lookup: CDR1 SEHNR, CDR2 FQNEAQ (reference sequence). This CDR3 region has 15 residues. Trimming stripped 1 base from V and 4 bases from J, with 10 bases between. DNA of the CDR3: TGTGCCAGCAGCTTAGAGAGGGCCGGCACCGGGGAGCTGTTTTTT. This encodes CASSLERAGTGELFF.

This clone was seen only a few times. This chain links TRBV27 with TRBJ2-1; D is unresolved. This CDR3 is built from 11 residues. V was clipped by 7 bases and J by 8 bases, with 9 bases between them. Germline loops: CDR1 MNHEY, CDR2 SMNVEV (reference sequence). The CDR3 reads CASTGYHEQFF. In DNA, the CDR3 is TGTGCCAGCACCGGATATCATGAGCAGTTCTTC.

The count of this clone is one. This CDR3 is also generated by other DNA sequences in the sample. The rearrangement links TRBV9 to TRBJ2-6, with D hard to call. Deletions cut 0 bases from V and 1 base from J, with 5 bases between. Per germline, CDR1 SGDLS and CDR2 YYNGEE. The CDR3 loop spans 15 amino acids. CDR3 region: CASSVVGSGANVLTF. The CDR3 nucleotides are TGTGCCAGCAGCGTAGTAGGGTCTGGGGCCAACGTCCTGACTTTC.

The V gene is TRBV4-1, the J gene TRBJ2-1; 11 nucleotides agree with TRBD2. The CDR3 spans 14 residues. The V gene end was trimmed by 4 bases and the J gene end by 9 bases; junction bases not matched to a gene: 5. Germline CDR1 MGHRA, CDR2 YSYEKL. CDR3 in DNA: TGCGCCAGCAGCCCACTAGCGGGAGTTACTGAGCAGTTCTTC. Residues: CASSPLAGVTEQFF.

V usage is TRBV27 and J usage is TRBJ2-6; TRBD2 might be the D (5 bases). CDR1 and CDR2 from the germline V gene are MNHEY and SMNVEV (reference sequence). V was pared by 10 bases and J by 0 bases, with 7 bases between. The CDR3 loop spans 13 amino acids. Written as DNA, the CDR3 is TGTGCCACCCGGGACTCTGGGGCCAACGTCCTGACTTTC. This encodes CATRDSGANVLTF.

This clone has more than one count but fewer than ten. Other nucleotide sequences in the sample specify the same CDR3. This CDR3 reads CASSQGGTEAFF. The CDR3 DNA is TGTGCCAGCAGCCAGGGAGGTACTGAAGCTTTCTTT. The chain couples TRBV7-9 to TRBJ1-1, with a weak D call TRBD1 (5 bases). V lost 5 bases, J lost 5 bases, and 9 bases lay in between. The V gene's germline CDR1 is SEHNR and CDR2 FQNEAQ (reference sequence). This CDR3 has 12 residues.